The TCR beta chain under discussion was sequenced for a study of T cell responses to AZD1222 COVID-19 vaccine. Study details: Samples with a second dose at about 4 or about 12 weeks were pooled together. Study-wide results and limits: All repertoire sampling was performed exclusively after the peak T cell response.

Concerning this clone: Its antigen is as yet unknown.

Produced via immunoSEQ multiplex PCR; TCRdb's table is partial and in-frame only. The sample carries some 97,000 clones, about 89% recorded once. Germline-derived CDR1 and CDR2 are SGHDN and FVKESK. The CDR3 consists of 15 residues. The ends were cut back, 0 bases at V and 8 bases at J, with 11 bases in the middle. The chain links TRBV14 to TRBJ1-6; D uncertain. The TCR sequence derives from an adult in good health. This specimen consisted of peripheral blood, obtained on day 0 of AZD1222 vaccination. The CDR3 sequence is CASSQEGGLHSPLHF. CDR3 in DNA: TGTGCCAGCAGCCAAGAGGGAGGGTTGCATTCACCCCTCCACTTT.